The 9 T cell receptor beta chains reported below all come from one sample, sequenced in a study of T cells in localized non-small cell lung cancer. TCRdb's table, derived via immunoSEQ multiplex PCR, lists solely in-frame clones and lacks some. The data show 20,000 to 25,000 clones, about nine tenths seen once. Sequences were derived from PBMCs, sampled before any cancer treatment. All receptors derive from a man aged 35-75 years with stage II squamous cell lung carcinoma.

The chain uses TRBV27 and TRBJ2-2; unclear D gene. Germline CDR1 MNHEY, CDR2 SMNVEV (reference sequence). V was clipped by 5 bases and J by 1 base, with 11 bases between them. This CDR3 spans 15 amino acids. The CDR3 region has the DNA TGTGCCAGCAGTCCCACGACGGTGAACACCGGGGAGCTGTTTTTT. It codes for CASSPTTVNTGELFF.

This clone was counted between two and nine times. The rearrangement links TRBV7-2 to TRBJ2-7, with 8 nucleotides matching TRBD2. This CDR3 is built from 15 residues. With V trimmed by 1 base and J by 1 base, 3 bases remained unmatched. Per germline, CDR1 SGHTA and CDR2 FQGNSA. The CDR3 DNA sequence: TGTGCCAGCAGCTTAGTACTAGCGGTGTCCTACGAGCAGTACTTC. Translation: CASSLVLAVSYEQYF.

This chain connects TRBV9 to TRBJ1-2; the D is unclear. The V gene lost 3 bases and the J gene lost 4 bases, with 7 bases spanning the gap. The germline V gene encodes CDR1 SGDLS and CDR2 YYNGEE. The CDR3 covers 12 residues. The CDR3 DNA reads TGTGCCAGCAGCGCCGATACCTATGGCTACACCTTC. Its protein product is CASSADTYGYTF.

The genes are TRBV7-6 and TRBJ2-1; 13 bases are a match to TRBD2. In germline, CDR1 is SGHVS, CDR2 FNYEAQ. With 5 bases clipped from V and 12 bases from J, the junction kept 13 bases outside the gene matches. The CDR3 has 16 amino acids. CDR3 DNA: TGTGCCAGCAGCCCAGAGGGACTAGCGGGACTCTCGGGGCAGTTCTTC. Its protein product is CASSPEGLAGLSGQFF.

The CDR3 DNA sequence: TGCGCCAGCAGCCAAGAGGGAGACACCATATATTTT. Translating it yields CASSQEGDTIYF. The chain joins TRBV4-3 to TRBJ1-3, with D unclear. The CDR3 spans 12 residues. Germline V gene lookup returns CDR1 LGHNA and CDR2 YSLEER. Trimming stripped 0 bases from V and 8 bases from J, with 5 bases between.

The rearrangement links TRBV7-9 to TRBJ2-7; tentatively, D is TRBD1 or TRBD2 (5 bases each). The CDR3 covers 14 residues. The germline V gene has CDR1 SEHNR and CDR2 FQNEAQ (reference sequence). V was cut by 1 base and J by 1 base, with 8 bases left in between. CDR3 loop: CASSLVGESYEQYF. CDR3 DNA: TGTGCCAGCAGCTTAGTAGGGGAGTCCTACGAGCAGTACTTC. The whole variable domain, filled in from reference TRBV7-9 and TRBJ2-7, reads DTGVSQNPRHKITKRGQNVTFRCDPISEHNRLYWYRQTLGQGPEFLTYFQNEAQLEKSRLLSDRFSAERPKGSFSTLEIQRTEQGDSAMYLCASSLVGESYEQYFGPGTRLTVT.

The V and J genes are TRBV6-4 and TRBJ2-1, with 9 positions matching TRBD2. This CDR3 is built from 15 residues. CDR1 is MRHNA and CDR2 is SNTAGT in the germline V gene. Trimming took 5 bases from V and 1 from J; bases not matched to a gene: 3. The CDR3, as DNA: TGTGCCAGCAGTCCTAGCGGGGCATCCTACAATGAGCAGTTCTTC. This encodes CASSPSGASYNEQFF.

CDR3 protein: CASIQQGSGETQYF. The CDR3 DNA reads TGTGCCAGCATCCAACAGGGGAGCGGAGAGACCCAGTACTTC. The chain is built from TRBV28 and TRBJ2-5, with 7 bases fitting TRBD1. The CDR3 is 14 amino acids. CDR1 MDHEN and CDR2 SYDVKM come from the germline V gene. The ends lost 7 bases at V and 4 bases at J; junction bases unmatched: 9.

This chain uses TRBV5-6 with TRBJ2-5, with D perhaps matching TRBD2 (6 bases). Trimming cost V 2 bases and J 0 bases, with 14 bases left between them. Germline CDR1 is SGHDT and CDR2 is YYEEEE. The CDR3 consists of 16 residues. In DNA, the CDR3 is TGTGCCAGCAGCTTATCGGGGGAAAACTACCAAGAGACCCAGTACTTC. It translates to CASSLSGENYQETQYF.